This TCR beta chain was obtained from a study of CD8 T cells in Susac syndrome. The authors carried out high-throughput sequencing of TCR beta. They applied it to CD8+ and CD4+ T cells obtained from blood. Controls were drawn from healthy donors and were matched for age and sex. The RNA input was roughly 0.45 to 1 ug, and it was reverse transcribed with random hexamers. TCR beta CDR3 was amplified by immunoSEQ multiplex PCR. This amplification extended across 54 Vbeta and 13 Jbeta segments. TCRdb reprocessed the immunoSEQ multiplex PCR reads via MiXCR and lists one record per CDR3 protein. The profile covers 150,000 to 200,000 distinct CDR3 sequences, with just under 95% appearing a single time and more than 0.11% taken by the ten largest. This CDR3 spans 12 amino acids. The V end lost 4 bases, the J end lost 6 bases, and 11 bases lay between the germline ends. CDR1 is SQVTM, CDR2 ANQGSEA, per germline.

Material for sequencing was CD4+ T cells from PBMCs. The V call is TRBV29-1, the J call TRBJ2-3; the D gene is possibly TRBD1 (5 bases). The receptor was derived from a human donor in good health. The CDR3 DNA sequence: TGCAGCGTTGTACAAGGGGCTGATACGCAGTATTTT. Its translation: CSVVQGADTQYF.